These T cell receptor beta chains were read from a single sample in a study of regulatory T cells in long-lasting Graves disease. TCRdb re-called the multiplex PCR reads through MiXCR, storing one row per CDR3 protein. The sample records approximately 690,000 distinct CDR3 sequences, about 32% being singletons. This specimen was peripheral blood mononuclear cells (PBMCs), taken when the disease was refractory, from a patient treated with antithyroid drugs. The receptors were sampled from a female donor with Graves disease. The CDR3 runs from the conserved cysteine through the conserved F or W. Each record gives: D gene, clone size, V gene, J gene, CDR3 protein, CDR3 DNA. A D gene is named only where the DNA matches it firmly. Rows may omit the clone size; those that give it use once, few, many or a size class.

d_call: NA
clone_size: NA
v_call: TRBV12-3/TRBV12-4
j_call: TRBJ1-5
cdr3_aa: CASTAGGDNQPQHF
cdr3_nt: TGTGCCAGCACCGCGGGGGGGGACAATCAGCCCCAGCATTTT

d_call: TRBD1
clone_size: NA
v_call: TRBV6-1
j_call: TRBJ1-1
cdr3_aa: CASRAPGQGGTEAFF
cdr3_nt: TGTGCCAGCAGGGCACCGGGACAGGGGGGTACTGAAGCTTTCTTT

d_call: NA
clone_size: many
v_call: TRBV2
j_call: TRBJ1-6
cdr3_aa: CASSERGRDNSPLHF
cdr3_nt: TGTGCCAGCAGTGAGAGGGGTAGAGATAATTCACCCCTCCACTTT

d_call: NA
clone_size: NA
v_call: TRBV28
j_call: TRBJ1-2
cdr3_aa: CASSSVGRDYGYTF
cdr3_nt: TGTGCCAGCAGCTCGGTTGGGAGGGACTATGGCTACACCTTC

d_call: TRBD1
clone_size: few
v_call: TRBV27
j_call: TRBJ1-2
cdr3_aa: CASSFDRANGGYTF
cdr3_nt: TGTGCCAGCAGTTTCGACAGGGCGAACGGTGGCTACACCTTC

d_call: NA
clone_size: NA
v_call: TRBV28
j_call: TRBJ1-2
cdr3_aa: CASFSGQSYGYTF
cdr3_nt: TGTGCCAGCTTCTCCGGACAGTCCTATGGCTACACCTTC

d_call: NA
clone_size: many
v_call: TRBV28
j_call: TRBJ1-2
cdr3_aa: CASSAPRYGYTF
cdr3_nt: TGTGCCAGCAGCGCCCCGCGGTATGGCTACACCTTC

d_call: TRBD1
clone_size: NA
v_call: TRBV29-1
j_call: TRBJ1-1
cdr3_aa: CSVRQGFAEAFF
cdr3_nt: TGCAGCGTAAGACAGGGCTTCGCTGAAGCTTTCTTT

d_call: TRBD2
clone_size: few
v_call: TRBV9
j_call: TRBJ2-2
cdr3_aa: CASSVGGRAKGELFF
cdr3_nt: TGTGCCAGCAGCGTAGGCGGGAGGGCCAAAGGGGAGCTGTTTTTT

d_call: TRBD1
clone_size: NA
v_call: TRBV6-1
j_call: TRBJ1-5
cdr3_aa: CASSELDRGVWQPQHF
cdr3_nt: TGTGCCAGCAGTGAATTAGACAGGGGTGTATGGCAGCCCCAGCATTTT

d_call: NA
clone_size: many
v_call: TRBV14
j_call: TRBJ1-2
cdr3_aa: CASSQVDRPFYGYTF
cdr3_nt: TGTGCCAGCAGCCAAGTTGACAGGCCTTTCTATGGCTACACCTTC

d_call: TRBD1
clone_size: few
v_call: TRBV25-1
j_call: TRBJ1-2
cdr3_aa: CASTAQGADGYTF
cdr3_nt: TGTGCCAGCACAGCCCAGGGGGCTGATGGCTACACCTTC

d_call: NA
clone_size: NA
v_call: TRBV6-2/TRBV6-3
j_call: TRBJ1-2
cdr3_aa: CASNEEGNGYTF
cdr3_nt: TGTGCCAGCAACGAGGAGGGGAATGGCTACACCTTC

d_call: NA
clone_size: few
v_call: TRBV2
j_call: TRBJ2-1
cdr3_aa: CASSVGGSVMNEQFF
cdr3_nt: TGTGCCAGCAGTGTGGGTGGATCCGTCATGAATGAGCAGTTCTTC

d_call: NA
clone_size: NA
v_call: TRBV2
j_call: TRBJ1-2
cdr3_aa: CASGSGRANYGYTF
cdr3_nt: TGTGCCAGTGGGTCGGGCAGGGCTAACTATGGCTACACCTTC

d_call: TRBD2
clone_size: many
v_call: TRBV2
j_call: TRBJ2-7
cdr3_aa: CASRLRGSYEQYF
cdr3_nt: TGTGCCAGCAGATTGCGCGGGAGCTACGAGCAGTACTTC

d_call: TRBD1
clone_size: many
v_call: TRBV28
j_call: TRBJ1-1
cdr3_aa: CASSLDREGTEAFF
cdr3_nt: TGTGCCAGCAGTTTGGACAGGGAAGGCACTGAAGCTTTCTTT

d_call: NA
clone_size: NA
v_call: TRBV11-2
j_call: TRBJ1-1
cdr3_aa: CASSLRGASMNTEAFF
cdr3_nt: TGTGCCAGCAGCTTGAGGGGGGCCAGCATGAACACTGAAGCTTTCTTT

d_call: NA
clone_size: NA
v_call: TRBV7-2
j_call: TRBJ1-2
cdr3_aa: CASSLEGGGGYTF
cdr3_nt: TGTGCCAGCAGCTTAGAAGGGGGTGGTGGCTACACCTTC

d_call: TRBD1
clone_size: many
v_call: TRBV28
j_call: TRBJ1-3
cdr3_aa: CASSPGTGTGNTIYF
cdr3_nt: TGTGCCAGCAGCCCTGGGACAGGGACTGGAAACACCATATATTTT

d_call: NA
clone_size: many
v_call: TRBV28
j_call: TRBJ1-5
cdr3_aa: CASSPHLGGASNQPQHF
cdr3_nt: TGTGCCAGCAGTCCCCACCTTGGAGGGGCTAGCAATCAGCCCCAGCATTTT

d_call: NA
clone_size: NA
v_call: TRBV6-1
j_call: TRBJ1-4
cdr3_aa: CASSPQGGAGNEKLFF
cdr3_nt: TGTGCCAGCAGTCCCCAAGGCGGGGCCGGGAATGAAAAACTGTTTTTT

d_call: TRBD2
clone_size: many
v_call: TRBV3-1
j_call: TRBJ2-7
cdr3_aa: CASSQDLLADPRQYF
cdr3_nt: TGTGCCAGCAGCCAAGATCTACTAGCGGACCCCCGGCAGTACTTC

d_call: TRBD1
clone_size: many
v_call: TRBV2
j_call: TRBJ2-5
cdr3_aa: CASSSGTGGQETQYF
cdr3_nt: TGTGCCAGCAGCTCCGGGACAGGGGGACAAGAGACCCAGTACTTC

d_call: TRBD2
clone_size: NA
v_call: TRBV30
j_call: TRBJ2-5
cdr3_aa: CAGAGDSETQYF
cdr3_nt: TGTGCCGGCGCGGGAGATTCTGAGACCCAGTACTTC

d_call: NA
clone_size: many
v_call: TRBV12-3/TRBV12-4
j_call: TRBJ1-1
cdr3_aa: CASSLQQGSFTEAFF
cdr3_nt: TGTGCCAGCAGTCTCCAACAGGGCTCGTTCACTGAAGCTTTCTTT

d_call: TRBD1
clone_size: NA
v_call: TRBV7-2
j_call: TRBJ1-3
cdr3_aa: CASSSYGTGSGNTIYF
cdr3_nt: TGTGCCAGCAGCTCCTACGGGACAGGCTCTGGAAACACCATATATTTT

d_call: NA
clone_size: few
v_call: TRBV12-5
j_call: TRBJ2-4
cdr3_aa: CASGLVLTTTKNIQYF
cdr3_nt: TGTGCTAGTGGTTTGGTACTAACAACCACCAAAAACATTCAGTACTTC

d_call: TRBD1
clone_size: NA
v_call: TRBV7-2
j_call: TRBJ1-5
cdr3_aa: CASSSPGQGAYQPQHF
cdr3_nt: TGTGCCAGCAGCTCCCCGGGACAGGGGGCTTATCAGCCCCAGCATTTT

d_call: NA
clone_size: NA
v_call: TRBV5-4
j_call: TRBJ1-2
cdr3_aa: CASSPPAQGANYGYTF
cdr3_nt: TGTGCCAGCAGCCCCCCGGCACAGGGAGCTAACTATGGCTACACCTTC

d_call: NA
clone_size: NA
v_call: TRBV19
j_call: TRBJ1-5
cdr3_aa: CASRVQVSNQPQHF
cdr3_nt: TGTGCCAGTAGGGTACAGGTTAGCAATCAGCCCCAGCATTTT

d_call: TRBD1
clone_size: NA
v_call: TRBV5-1
j_call: TRBJ1-1
cdr3_aa: CASSLAGRGSEAFF
cdr3_nt: TGTGCCAGCAGCTTAGCAGGCAGGGGGTCTGAAGCTTTCTTT

d_call: TRBD1
clone_size: NA
v_call: TRBV5-1
j_call: TRBJ1-4
cdr3_aa: CASSIGSTGNEKLFF
cdr3_nt: TGCGCCAGCAGCATCGGCTCGACAGGGAATGAAAAACTGTTTTTT

d_call: NA
clone_size: many
v_call: TRBV27
j_call: TRBJ1-6
cdr3_aa: CASSLPRSYNSPLHF
cdr3_nt: TGTGCCAGCAGTTTACCCCGCTCCTATAATTCACCCCTCCACTTT

d_call: NA
clone_size: many
v_call: TRBV9
j_call: TRBJ2-7
cdr3_aa: CASNQRGDTYEQYF
cdr3_nt: TGTGCCAGCAACCAAAGGGGGGATACCTACGAGCAGTACTTC

d_call: TRBD2
clone_size: once
v_call: TRBV18
j_call: TRBJ2-7
cdr3_aa: CASSATSGTNYEQYF
cdr3_nt: TGTGCCAGCTCAGCAACTAGCGGGACCAACTACGAGCAGTACTTC

d_call: NA
clone_size: NA
v_call: TRBV12-3/TRBV12-4
j_call: TRBJ1-3
cdr3_aa: CASSLGLGNTIYF
cdr3_nt: TGTGCCAGCAGCTTAGGTCTTGGAAACACCATATATTTT

d_call: TRBD2
clone_size: NA
v_call: TRBV7-3
j_call: TRBJ2-5
cdr3_aa: CASSQAGAGETQYF
cdr3_nt: TGTGCCAGCAGCCAAGCGGGAGCGGGAGAGACCCAGTACTTC

d_call: NA
clone_size: NA
v_call: TRBV2
j_call: TRBJ1-5
cdr3_aa: CASGTEIQPQHF
cdr3_nt: TGTGCCAGCGGGACTGAAATTCAGCCCCAGCATTTT

d_call: NA
clone_size: few
v_call: TRBV6-2/TRBV6-3
j_call: TRBJ2-7
cdr3_aa: CASSYSQGPTLYEQYF
cdr3_nt: TGTGCCAGCAGTTACTCTCAGGGGCCAACACTTTACGAGCAGTACTTC

d_call: TRBD1
clone_size: many
v_call: TRBV20-1
j_call: TRBJ1-1
cdr3_aa: CSAREQGRTEAFF
cdr3_nt: TGCAGTGCTAGAGAACAGGGGCGGACTGAAGCTTTCTTT

d_call: NA
clone_size: few
v_call: TRBV6-5
j_call: TRBJ2-2
cdr3_aa: CASSYSRVTGELFF
cdr3_nt: TGTGCCAGCAGTTACTCGCGCGTCACCGGGGAGCTGTTTTTT

d_call: TRBD2
clone_size: few
v_call: TRBV6-5
j_call: TRBJ2-7
cdr3_aa: CASSYTGLAGVYEQYF
cdr3_nt: TGTGCCAGCAGTTACACGGGACTAGCGGGAGTCTACGAGCAGTACTTC

d_call: TRBD1
clone_size: NA
v_call: TRBV12-3/TRBV12-4
j_call: TRBJ1-4
cdr3_aa: CASSPPTGKLFF
cdr3_nt: TGTGCCAGCAGTCCCCCGACAGGGAAACTGTTTTTT

d_call: NA
clone_size: NA
v_call: TRBV25-1
j_call: TRBJ1-1
cdr3_aa: CASSPRGEGEAFF
cdr3_nt: TGTGCCAGCAGTCCAAGGGGGGAGGGTGAAGCTTTCTTT

d_call: NA
clone_size: few
v_call: TRBV5-6
j_call: TRBJ1-5
cdr3_aa: CASSLVQDSNQPQHF
cdr3_nt: TGTGCCAGCAGCTTGGTCCAGGATAGCAATCAGCCCCAGCATTTT

d_call: NA
clone_size: few
v_call: TRBV7-2
j_call: TRBJ2-7
cdr3_aa: CASSSSFREQYF
cdr3_nt: TGTGCCAGCAGCTCTTCATTTCGCGAGCAGTACTTC

d_call: NA
clone_size: few
v_call: TRBV5-1
j_call: TRBJ1-6
cdr3_aa: CASSLERGSSNSPLHF
cdr3_nt: TGCGCCAGCAGCTTGGAGAGGGGCAGTTCTAATTCACCCCTCCACTTT

d_call: NA
clone_size: NA
v_call: TRBV3-1
j_call: TRBJ1-5
cdr3_aa: CASSQGPQTPNQPQHF
cdr3_nt: TGTGCCAGCAGCCAAGGGCCCCAGACACCCAATCAGCCCCAGCATTTT

d_call: NA
clone_size: once
v_call: TRBV20-1
j_call: TRBJ2-5
cdr3_aa: CSAKSGAPRETQYF
cdr3_nt: TGCAGTGCCAAGAGCGGAGCCCCAAGGGAGACCCAGTACTTC

d_call: NA
clone_size: NA
v_call: TRBV5-1
j_call: TRBJ2-7
cdr3_aa: CASSANSGVYEQYF
cdr3_nt: TGCGCCAGCAGCGCCAATAGCGGAGTCTACGAGCAGTACTTC

d_call: TRBD2
clone_size: few
v_call: TRBV4-2
j_call: TRBJ2-7
cdr3_aa: CASSLPPTSGRHEQYF
cdr3_nt: TGTGCCAGCAGCCTACCTCCGACTAGCGGGAGGCACGAGCAGTACTTC

d_call: NA
clone_size: few
v_call: TRBV29-1
j_call: TRBJ1-5
cdr3_aa: CSVRDDSNQPQHF
cdr3_nt: TGCAGCGTACGGGATGATAGCAATCAGCCCCAGCATTTT

d_call: NA
clone_size: few
v_call: TRBV13
j_call: TRBJ2-5
cdr3_aa: CASSPSRQTRSPTQYF
cdr3_nt: TGTGCCAGCAGCCCAAGCCGACAGACAAGAAGCCCGACCCAGTACTTT